One and the same sample provided the 7 T cell receptor beta chains below, sequenced in a study of blood T cell repertoires in COVID-19 (dated by TCRdb to 2019 to 2021). Libraries were made using the immunoSEQ multiplex PCR assay. Drawn from immuneACCESS, this table holds only the in-frame rearrangements with V and J called that TCRdb kept. Clones are partly lost; checked studies trace under half to an unresolved V gene and leave the rest unexplained. Recorded for this sample are about 200,000 clones; 85% to 90% of them occurred a single time. Clones ranked in the top ten supply about 4.5% of the sample. Input material: peripheral blood. The source of these receptors is a man aged 50 or older with acute or convalescent COVID-19.

In regard to this clone: The identical CDR3 is also encoded by other nucleotide sequences in the sample. The chain recombines TRBV19 with TRBJ1-4; D unclear. Germline V CDR1 and CDR2: LNHDA, SQIVND (reference sequence). This CDR3 is built from 14 residues. The V end lost 6 bases, the J end lost 0 bases, and 8 bases lay between the germline ends. The CDR3 nucleotides read TGTGCCAGTAGGGAGGGTACAACTAATGAAAAACTGTTTTTT. Its translation is CASREGTTNEKLFF.

The chain uses TRBV12-3 or TRBV12-4 and TRBJ1-2; no definite D call. V was cut by 3 bases and J by 4 bases, with 9 bases left in between. The CDR3 has 13 amino acids. CDR3 sequence reads: CASSLEQFYGYTF. As DNA, the CDR3 is TGTGCCAGCAGTTTGGAACAGTTCTATGGCTACACCTTC.

The chain uses TRBV3-1 (or the pseudogene TRBV3-2) and TRBJ1-6, with D perhaps matching TRBD1 (5 bases). Germline-derived CDR1 and CDR2 are LGHDT and YNNKEL (reference sequence). The CDR3 runs to 15 residues. Trimming stripped 1 base from V and 10 bases from J, with 14 bases between. The CDR3 sequence is CASSQVARAGSPLHF. CDR3 DNA sequence: TGTGCCAGCAGCCAAGTCGCCAGGGCGGGATCACCCCTCCACTTT.

This sequence joins TRBV3-1 (or the pseudogene TRBV3-2) and TRBJ1-6; possibly TRBD1 for D (5 bases). The CDR3 is made up of 14 amino acids. Germline V gene lookup returns CDR1 LGHDT and CDR2 YNNKEL (reference sequence). V lost 0 bases, J lost 8 bases, and 8 bases lay in between. The CDR3 region is CASSQEGDDSPLHF. CDR3 bases: TGTGCCAGCAGCCAAGAAGGGGATGATTCACCCCTCCACTTT.

The chain couples TRBV5-5 to TRBJ1-5; possible D gene TRBD1, 6 bases. Between the trimmed V and J ends, which lost 0 bases and 4 bases, there was a span of 11 bases. Germline values: CDR1 SGHKS, CDR2 YYEKEE (reference sequence). This CDR3 spans 15 amino acids. The CDR3 sequence: CASSLEGGGNQPQHF. CDR3 DNA sequence: TGTGCCAGCAGCTTGGAGGGAGGGGGAAATCAGCCCCAGCATTTT. The entire variable domain, with the rest obtained from reference TRBV5-5 and TRBJ1-5, is as follows: DAGVTQSPTHLIKTRGQQVTLRCSPISGHKSVSWYQQVLGQGPQFIFQYYEKEERGRGNFPDRFSARQFPNYSSELNVNALLLGDSALYLCASSLEGGGNQPQHFGDGTRLSIL.

This chain links TRBV11-2 with TRBJ2-1, with D possibly TRBD1 on 6 matching bases. Trimming took 5 bases from V and 0 from J, leaving 14 bases between them. The CDR3 runs to 16 residues. From germline, CDR1 is SGHAT and CDR2 FQNNGV. The CDR3 region has the DNA TGTGCCAGCAGCCAAGACAGGATTAGCTCCTACAATGAGCAGTTCTTC. The encoded protein is CASSQDRISSYNEQFF. Combining the CDR3 with reference TRBV11-2 and TRBJ2-1 gives the whole variable domain EAGVAQSPRYKIIEKRQSVAFWCNPISGHATLYWYQQILGQGPKLLIQFQNNGVVDDSQLPKDRFSAERLKGVDSTLKIQPAKLEDSAVYLCASSQDRISSYNEQFFGPGTRLTVL.

This chain links TRBV5-6 with TRBJ1-3, with TRBD1 matching over 8 bases. Trimming took 0 bases from V and 2 from J; bases not matched to a gene: 4. Germline CDR1 is SGHDT and CDR2 is YYEEEE. The CDR3 totals 16 residues. The CDR3 sequence: CASSLVPGGPGNTIYF. The CDR3 nucleotides are TGTGCCAGCAGCTTGGTCCCAGGGGGCCCTGGAAACACCATATATTTT.